The present entry profiles one T cell receptor (beta chain) with its context. Its target is unknown. Germline values: CDR1 SGHTA, CDR2 FQGNSA. The V gene end was trimmed by 0 bases and the J gene end by 7 bases; junction bases not matched to a gene: 11. This CDR3 has 17 residues. This specimen comes from a study of PD-1 blockade in classical Hodgkin lymphoma. Findings and caveats of the study: Repertoire differences lack defined causes, possibly disease activity or prior therapy. A reduction in baseline TCR diversity was reportedly seen in newly diagnosed patients relative to healthy donors.

Time point indicated: newly diagnosed, previously untreated cHL patient sample. PBMCs representing newly diagnosed, untreated classical Hodgkin lymphoma functioned as the comparison. Sequencing was performed with immunoSEQ multiplex PCR; in TCRdb, only in-frame clones are kept and a portion is missing. The sample lists tens of thousands of clones, roughly 90% occurring once. This clonotype originated in a human donor with classical Hodgkin lymphoma. The sequencing sample was made of peripheral blood mononuclear cells (PBMCs). This sequence joins TRBV7-2 and TRBJ1-4; TRBD1 matches 7 bases. The chain's CDR3 is CASSLAGGAGVGEKLFF. The CDR3 region has the DNA TGTGCCAGCAGCTTAGCAGGGGGCGCAGGGGTCGGTGAAAAACTGTTTTTT.